A selection of T cell receptor beta chains follows, all from one sample in a study of beta chain features in type 1 diabetes. The table came from immunoSEQ multiplex PCR; TCRdb's copy has only in-frame clones and leaves some out. The table has over 500,000 clones, about 16% seen once. Sequencing was done on a sample of naive CD4+ T cells from blood. These receptors came from a man aged 18-30 years in good health. The CDR3 runs from the conserved cysteine through the conserved F or W. The D gene is left open where the match is weak. Clone size appears in some rows only: once, few, many, or a class for an expanded clone.

V gene	J gene	D gene	clone size	CDR3 DNA	CDR3 protein
TRBV4-1	TRBJ2-7	TRBD2	-	TGCGCCAGCAGCTCTTCGACTAGCGGTGCGTCCTACGAGCAGTACTTC	CASSSSTSGASYEQYF
TRBV12-2	TRBJ2-3	-	-	TGTGCAAGTCGCTTAGAAGACAGGGTGTCAGATACGCAGTATTTT	CASRLEDRVSDTQYF
TRBV7-2	TRBJ1-1	TRBD1	-	TGTGCCAGCAGCGCAGGCAGGGGGCGAAGTACTGAAGCTTTCTTT	CASSAGRGRSTEAFF
TRBV5-1	TRBJ2-7	TRBD1	-	TGCGCCAGCAGCTTGGGAGACAGGGTTGGGGGCGAGCAGTACTTC	CASSLGDRVGGEQYF
TRBV7-2	TRBJ2-7	-	few	TGTGCCAGCGCACTATCCTCCGAGCAGTACTTC	CASALSSEQYF
TRBV19	TRBJ1-1	-	few	TGTGCCAGTAGTATTAGATCGCCGATTACTATGAACACTGAAGCTTTCTTT	CASSIRSPITMNTEAFF
TRBV11-3	TRBJ1-1	-	few	TGTGCCAGCAGTCATAGAGCCACAGGGAACACTGAAGCTTTCTTT	CASSHRATGNTEAFF
TRBV27	TRBJ2-1	-	few	TGTGCCAGCAGTTTATTGTCCATTCTCGGCAATGAGCAGTTCTTC	CASSLLSILGNEQFF
TRBV5-4	TRBJ1-3	-	-	TGTGCCAGCAGGACTTGGTCTGGAAACACCATATATTTT	CASRTWSGNTIYF
TRBV10-3	TRBJ1-1	-	few	TGTGCCATCAGTGGGGCAGCGGTAATGAACACTGAAGCTTTCTTT	CAISGAAVMNTEAFF
TRBV6-1	TRBJ2-2	TRBD2	few	TGTGCCAGCATATTTACTAGCGGAAGCACCGGGGAGCTGTTTTTT	CASIFTSGSTGELFF
TRBV7-2	TRBJ2-3	-	few	TGTGCCAGCACCTATCAGGGGGGCTCCACAGATACGCAGTATTTT	CASTYQGGSTDTQYF
TRBV7-7	TRBJ2-1	TRBD1	few	TGTGCCAGCAGTTCCTCGGGACAGGGGTACAATGAGCAGTTCTTC	CASSSSGQGYNEQFF
TRBV30	TRBJ1-1	-	few	TGTGCCTGGAGTACCCCGGGCGGGGGATACACTGAAGCTTTCTTT	CAWSTPGGGYTEAFF
TRBV5-6	TRBJ2-1	-	-	TGTGCCAGCAGCTTGGTTGCGGCCAATGAGCAGTTCTTC	CASSLVAANEQFF
TRBV7-3	TRBJ2-7	-	-	TGTGCCAGCAGCTTAAATTCGAAGGGCGAGCAGTACTTC	CASSLNSKGEQYF